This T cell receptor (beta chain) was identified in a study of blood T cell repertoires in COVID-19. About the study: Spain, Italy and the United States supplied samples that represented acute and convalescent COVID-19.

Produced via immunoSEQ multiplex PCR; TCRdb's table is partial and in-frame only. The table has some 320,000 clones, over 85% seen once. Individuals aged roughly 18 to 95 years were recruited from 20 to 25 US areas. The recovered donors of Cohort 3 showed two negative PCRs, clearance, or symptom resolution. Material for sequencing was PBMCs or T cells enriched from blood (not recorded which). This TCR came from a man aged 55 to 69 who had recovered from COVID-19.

As DNA, the CDR3 is TGTGCCAGCAGCCCTCAGGGTTATGGCTACACCTTC. Residues: CASSPQGYGYTF. The gene calls are TRBV5-4 and TRBJ1-2, with D possibly being TRBD1 (5 bases). The CDR3 sequence is 12 residues long. From germline, CDR1 is SGHNT and CDR2 YYREEE (reference sequence). The V and J ends lost 4 bases and 5 bases respectively, with 9 bases between them.